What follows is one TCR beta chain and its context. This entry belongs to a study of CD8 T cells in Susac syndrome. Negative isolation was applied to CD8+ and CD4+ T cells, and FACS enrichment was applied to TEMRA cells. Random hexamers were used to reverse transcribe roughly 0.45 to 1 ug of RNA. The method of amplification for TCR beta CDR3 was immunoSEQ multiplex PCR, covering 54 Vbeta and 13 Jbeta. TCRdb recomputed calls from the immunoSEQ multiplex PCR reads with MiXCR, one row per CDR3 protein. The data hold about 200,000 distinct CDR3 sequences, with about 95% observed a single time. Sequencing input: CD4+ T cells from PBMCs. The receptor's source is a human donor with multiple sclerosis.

CDR3 residues: CASRPGTSPTDTQYF. The CDR3 region has the DNA TGTGCCAGCAGACCCGGGACTAGTCCCACAGATACGCAGTATTTT. This rearrangement joins TRBV12-3 or TRBV12-4 to TRBJ2-3; 8 bases agree with TRBD2. With V trimmed by 6 bases and J by 2 bases, 7 bases remained unmatched. This CDR3 spans 15 amino acids.